These 18 T cell receptor beta chains originate from one sample sequenced in a study of blood T cell repertoires in COVID-19. The assay was immunoSEQ multiplex PCR, and TCRdb's table has in-frame clones only and misses some. The sample includes about 83,000 clones, around 88% of them seen just once. Sample: peripheral blood. The receptors originated from a middle-aged man with active COVID-19.

The V and J genes are TRBV27 and TRBJ2-7; 7 nucleotides line up with TRBD2. This CDR3 has 12 residues. V was pared by 6 bases and J by 4 bases, with 3 bases of the junction left unmatched. Germline V gene sequence: CDR1 MNHEY, CDR2 SMNVEV (reference sequence). The CDR3 bases are TGTGCCAGCAGGGGAGGGGAGTACGAGCAGTACTTC. Amino acid sequence: CASRGGEYEQYF.

This chain links TRBV19 with TRBJ1-1; the match to TRBD1 covers 9 bases. V was clipped by 8 bases and J by 0 bases; unmatched bases: 10. This CDR3 has 16 amino acids. CDR1 and CDR2 (germline): LNHDA, SQIVND (reference sequence). CDR3 DNA: TGTGCCAGTCTCAGACAGGGGGGCTACATGAACACTGAAGCTTTCTTT. This encodes CASLRQGGYMNTEAFF.

This clone was seen a handful of times. This chain connects TRBV27 to TRBJ2-7; 12 nucleotides agree with TRBD2. The junction had 14 bases not matched to a gene; V was cut back by 4 bases and J by 7 bases. Looked up from germline, CDR1 is MNHEY and CDR2 is SMNVEV (reference sequence). The CDR3 is 17 amino acids. The DNA of the CDR3 is TGTGCCAGCAGTTATCGGCTAGCGGGAGGGGGGTTAAAGGAGCAGTACTTC. It translates to CASSYRLAGGGLKEQYF.

The rearrangement links TRBV28 to TRBJ1-5; no clear D. The germline CDR1 and CDR2 sequences are MDHEN and SYDVKM. This CDR3 spans 15 amino acids. V lost 7 bases and J 2 bases, leaving 15 bases between the germline ends. The CDR3 protein is CASKGTGRGNQPQHF. The CDR3 nucleotides read TGTGCCAGCAAAGGTACGGGAAGGGGCAATCAGCCCCAGCATTTT.

The chain couples TRBV19 to TRBJ2-7; D perhaps matches TRBD2 (6 bases). With 1 base removed from V and 2 bases from J, the gap between germline ends came to 12 bases. In germline, CDR1 is LNHDA, CDR2 SQIVND (reference sequence). The length of the CDR3 is 15 residues. CDR3: CASSIGGGLTYEQYF. CDR3 nucleotide sequence: TGTGCCAGTAGTATAGGGGGAGGCCTAACCTACGAGCAGTACTTC. The full variable domain, in which reference TRBV19 and TRBJ2-7 provide the parts outside the CDR3, is DGGITQSPKYLFRKEGQNVTLSCEQNLNHDAMYWYRQDPGQGLRLIYYSQIVNDFQKGDIAEGYSVSREKKESFPLTVTSAQKNPTAFYLCASSIGGGLTYEQYFGPGTRLTVT.

This clone was seen a few times. The CDR3 bases are TGTGCCAGCAGCCAAGGACAGGGTATTTTCGCCGGGGAGCTGTTTTTT. Translation gives CASSQGQGIFAGELFF. This chain uses TRBV14 with TRBJ2-2, with 7 bases matching TRBD1. This CDR3 region has 16 residues. The J segment lost 6 bases and the V segment lost 1 base, leaving 8 bases of the junction unmatched. Germline V gene sequence: CDR1 SGHDN, CDR2 FVKESK. The full variable domain, rest sourced from reference TRBV14 and TRBJ2-2, is EAGVTQFPSHSVIEKGQTVTLRCDPISGHDNLYWYRRVMGKEIKFLLHFVKESKQDESGMPNNRFLAERTGGTYSTLKVQPAELEDSGVYFCASSQGQGIFAGELFFGEGSRLTVL.

The J gene is TRBJ1-3, the V gene TRBV30, with TRBD1 matching over 8 bases. The junction had 14 bases not matched to a gene; V was cut back by 3 bases and J by 4 bases. CDR3 size: 17 residues. Germline lookup yields CDR1 GTSNPN and CDR2 SVGIG (reference sequence). The CDR3 spells CAWSDYTGQGTGNTIYF. CDR3 in DNA: TGTGCCTGGAGCGATTATACCGGACAGGGTACAGGAAACACCATATATTTT. The full variable domain, completed using reference TRBV30 and TRBJ1-3, is SQTIHQWPATLVQPVGSPLSLECTVEGTSNPNLYWYRQAAGRGLQLLFYSVGIGQISSEVPQNLSASRPQDRQFILSSKKLLLSDSGFYLCAWSDYTGQGTGNTIYFGEGSWLTVV.

The chain uses TRBV9 and TRBJ2-1; the D is unclear. The V end was cut by 4 bases, the J end by 8 bases, with 13 bases between. Germline loops: CDR1 SGDLS, CDR2 YYNGEE. The CDR3 is 13 amino acids. The CDR3 DNA reads as TGTGCCAGCAGCCCCACAGTGGGCTATGAGCAGTTCTTC. Protein: CASSPTVGYEQFF.

The genes are TRBV4-1 and TRBJ2-5, with 10 bases that match TRBD1. The CDR3 runs to 15 residues. V trimming: 2 bases; J trimming: 5 bases; junction bases outside the gene matches: 5. Germline V gene data show CDR1 as MGHRA and CDR2 as YSYEKL. CDR3: CASSQLTGGPETQYF. The CDR3 nucleotides are TGCGCCAGCAGCCAACTGACAGGGGGCCCCGAGACCCAGTACTTC.

This clone was detected only once. The genes are TRBV7-2 and TRBJ2-3; the D gene is possibly TRBD2 (5 bases). Trimming pared 5 bases from V and 5 bases from J, leaving 20 bases between. The CDR3 extends over 16 amino acids. Per the germline V gene, CDR1 is SGHTA and CDR2 is FQGNSA. The CDR3 sequence is CASSPHQMGVLDTQYF. In nucleotides, the CDR3 is TGTGCCAGCAGCCCGCACCAGATGGGAGTCCTAGATACGCAGTATTTT.

The chain carries TRBV24-1 and TRBJ2-3, with D uncertain. V was pared by 7 bases and J by 5 bases, with 12 bases between. CDR3 size: 13 residues. Germline assignment: CDR1 KGHDR and CDR2 SFDVKD. The CDR3 here is CATSLPVLDTQYF. The CDR3 DNA sequence: TGTGCCACCAGCCTCCCGGTTCTAGATACGCAGTATTTT.

Only one count was recorded for this clone. The J gene is TRBJ1-2, the V gene TRBV7-9, with D perhaps TRBD1 (5 bases). The V gene lost 4 bases and the J gene lost 2 bases, with 11 bases spanning the gap. The CDR3 is made up of 14 amino acids. Germline V CDR1 and CDR2: SEHNR, FQNEAQ (reference sequence). The CDR3 region is CASSSGVWNYGYTF. As DNA, the CDR3 is TGTGCCAGCAGCTCGGGGGTTTGGAACTATGGCTACACCTTC.

There are many counts of this clone. The rearrangement links TRBV2 to TRBJ2-5; D is perhaps TRBD2 (7 bases). CDR1 is SNHLY and CDR2 is FYNNEI in the germline V gene. The CDR3 loop spans 15 amino acids. V dropped 6 bases and J dropped 4 bases, with 18 bases sitting between them. CDR3 sequence: CASSLEGGRRETQYF. The CDR3 bases are TGTGCCAGCAGCCTCGAGGGGGGGCGTAGAGAGACCCAGTACTTC. Complete variable domain (other parts from reference TRBV2 and TRBJ2-5): EPEVTQTPSHQVTQMGQEVILRCVPISNHLYFYWYRQILGQKVEFLVSFYNNEISEKSEIFDDQFSVERPDGSNFTLKIRSTKLEDSAMYFCASSLEGGRRETQYFGPGTRLLVL.

In DNA, the CDR3 is TGTGCCAGTAGTACCCGAGGGGGAAACTTTAACCTAAACACCATATATTTT. It encodes CASSTRGGNFNLNTIYF. The V call is TRBV19, the J call TRBJ1-3; possible D gene TRBD1, 6 bases. V shed 4 bases and J shed 6 bases, with 22 bases lying between them. Germline loops: CDR1 LNHDA, CDR2 SQIVND (reference sequence). The length of the CDR3 is 17 residues.

This clone was detected a few times. The chain couples TRBV6-5 to TRBJ2-7; 8 bases are shared with TRBD1. The trim removed 5 bases at V and 2 bases at J, leaving 5 bases unmatched. The CDR3 contains 14 residues. Per germline, CDR1 MNHEY and CDR2 SVGAGI. CDR3 amino acids: CASSRDRIAYEQYF. The CDR3 DNA is TGTGCCAGCAGTCGGGACAGGATTGCCTACGAGCAGTACTTC.

This chain connects TRBV2 to TRBJ1-2; 7 positions match TRBD1. The trim removed 4 bases at V and 8 bases at J, leaving 7 bases unmatched. CDR3 length: 13 amino acids. The germline V gene has CDR1 SNHLY and CDR2 FYNNEI. Here the CDR3 reads CASSAQGTEGYTF. Here the CDR3 DNA reads TGTGCCAGCAGTGCCCAGGGGACAGAGGGCTACACCTTC.

The rearrangement uses TRBV19 and TRBJ1-6; 10 bases are shared with TRBD1. The CDR3 has 15 amino acids. The junction had 8 bases not matched to a gene; V was cut back by 7 bases and J by 8 bases. Germline V gene sequence: CDR1 LNHDA, CDR2 SQIVND (reference sequence). The CDR3 protein is CASNPTGGFDSPLHF. As DNA, the CDR3 is TGTGCCAGTAACCCGACAGGGGGCTTTGATTCACCCCTCCACTTT.

The chain combines TRBV27 with TRBJ2-7; tentative D call: TRBD2 (5 bases). V was pared by 0 bases and J by 6 bases, with 12 bases between. This CDR3 is built from 14 residues. CDR1 MNHEY and CDR2 SMNVEV come from the germline V gene (reference sequence). DNA for the CDR3: TGTGCCAGCAGTTTATCCTCGCTAGCCGCCGAGCAGTACTTC. As protein: CASSLSSLAAEQYF.